The present T cell receptor (beta chain) was sequenced within a study of CD4 T cells in relation to SARS-CoV-2 and coronaviruses. The V segment lost 3 bases and the J segment 7 bases; nucleotides outside the gene matches: 7. The germline V gene encodes CDR1 MNHNS and CDR2 SASEGT. This CDR3 is 15 amino acids long. The protocol was immunoSEQ multiplex PCR, while the TCRdb copy is restricted to in-frame clones and leaves out a portion. The top ten clones hold around 1.3% of a sample with under 65,000 clones, 86% of them seen once. Before the COVID-19 pandemic, during about 2011-2018, CD4+ T cells were taken from unexposed donors.

Sequencing was done on a sample of memory CD4+ T cells from PBMCs. The V gene is TRBV6-1, the J gene TRBJ2-7; TRBD2 agrees at 12 bases. This TCR was sampled from a human donor in good health. CDR3 residues: CASSDRTSGIREQYF. In nucleotides, the CDR3 is TGTGCCAGCAGTGACCGGACTAGCGGGATTCGTGAGCAGTACTTC.